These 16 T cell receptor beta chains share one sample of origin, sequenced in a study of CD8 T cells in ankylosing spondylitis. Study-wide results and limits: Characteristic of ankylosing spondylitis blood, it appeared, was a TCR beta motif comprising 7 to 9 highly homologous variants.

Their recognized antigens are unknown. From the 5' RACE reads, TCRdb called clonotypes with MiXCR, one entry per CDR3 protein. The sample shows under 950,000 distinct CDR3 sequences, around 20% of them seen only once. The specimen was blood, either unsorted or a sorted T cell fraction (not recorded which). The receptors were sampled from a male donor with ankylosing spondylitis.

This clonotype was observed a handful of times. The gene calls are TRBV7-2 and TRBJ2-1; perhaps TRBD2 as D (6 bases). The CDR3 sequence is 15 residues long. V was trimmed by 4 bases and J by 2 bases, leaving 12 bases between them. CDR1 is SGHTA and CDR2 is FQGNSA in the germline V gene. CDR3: CASSSLTGAYNEQFF. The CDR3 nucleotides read TGTGCCAGCAGCTCTCTTACGGGGGCCTACAATGAGCAGTTCTTC.

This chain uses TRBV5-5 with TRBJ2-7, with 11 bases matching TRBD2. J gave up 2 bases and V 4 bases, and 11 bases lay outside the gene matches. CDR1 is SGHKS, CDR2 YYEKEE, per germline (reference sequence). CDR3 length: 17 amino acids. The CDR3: CASSPSIAGGTAYEQYF. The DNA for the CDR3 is TGTGCCAGCAGCCCTTCCATAGCGGGGGGGACGGCCTACGAGCAGTACTTC.

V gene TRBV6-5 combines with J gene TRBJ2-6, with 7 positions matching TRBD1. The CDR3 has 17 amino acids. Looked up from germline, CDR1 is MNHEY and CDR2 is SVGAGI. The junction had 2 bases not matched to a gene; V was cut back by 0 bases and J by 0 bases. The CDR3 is CASSYSTGPSGANVLTF. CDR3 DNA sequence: TGTGCCAGCAGTTACTCGACAGGGCCCTCTGGGGCCAACGTCCTGACTTTC.

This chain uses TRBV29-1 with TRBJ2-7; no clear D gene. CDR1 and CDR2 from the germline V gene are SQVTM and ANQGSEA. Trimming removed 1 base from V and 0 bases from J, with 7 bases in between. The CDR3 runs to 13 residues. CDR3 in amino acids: CSVEAGYSYEQYF. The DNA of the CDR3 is TGCAGCGTTGAAGCAGGATACTCCTACGAGCAGTACTTC.

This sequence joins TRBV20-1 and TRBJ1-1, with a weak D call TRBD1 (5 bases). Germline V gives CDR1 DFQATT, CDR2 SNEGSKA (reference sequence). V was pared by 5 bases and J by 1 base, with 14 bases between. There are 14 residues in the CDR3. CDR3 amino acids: CSAGGGLGNTEAFF. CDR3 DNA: TGCAGTGCTGGGGGGGGGTTGGGGAACACTGAAGCTTTCTTT.

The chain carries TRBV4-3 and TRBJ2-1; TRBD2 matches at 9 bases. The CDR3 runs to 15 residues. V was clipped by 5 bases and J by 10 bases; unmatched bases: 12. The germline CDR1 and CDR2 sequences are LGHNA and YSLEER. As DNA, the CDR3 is TGCGCCAGCAGCACCCGACTAGCGGACCTACGGGAGCAGTTCTTC. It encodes CASSTRLADLREQFF.

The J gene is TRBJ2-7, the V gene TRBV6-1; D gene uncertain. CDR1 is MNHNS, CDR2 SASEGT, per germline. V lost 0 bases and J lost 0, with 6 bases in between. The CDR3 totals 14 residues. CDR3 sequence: CASSEARNSYEQYF. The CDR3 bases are TGTGCCAGCAGTGAAGCTAGGAACTCCTACGAGCAGTACTTC.

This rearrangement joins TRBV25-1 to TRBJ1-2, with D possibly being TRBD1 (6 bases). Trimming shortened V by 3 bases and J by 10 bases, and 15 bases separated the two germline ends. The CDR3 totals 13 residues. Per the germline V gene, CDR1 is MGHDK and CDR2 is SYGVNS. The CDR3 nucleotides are TGTGCCAGCAGTGAGACAGGAGAAGGAACCTACACCTTC. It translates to CASSETGEGTYTF.

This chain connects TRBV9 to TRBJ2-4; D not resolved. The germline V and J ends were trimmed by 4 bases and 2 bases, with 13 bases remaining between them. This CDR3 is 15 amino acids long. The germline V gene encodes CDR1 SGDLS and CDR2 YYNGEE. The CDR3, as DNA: TGTGCCAGCAGCCCCGGGCAGCAGACCAAAAACATTCAGTACTTC. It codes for CASSPGQQTKNIQYF.

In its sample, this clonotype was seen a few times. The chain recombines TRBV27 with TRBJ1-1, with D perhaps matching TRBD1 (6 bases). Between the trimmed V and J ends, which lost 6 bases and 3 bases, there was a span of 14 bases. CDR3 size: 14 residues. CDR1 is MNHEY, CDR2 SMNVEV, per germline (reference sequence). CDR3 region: CASRVRGTYTEAFF. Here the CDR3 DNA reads TGTGCCAGCAGGGTTAGGGGGACTTACACTGAAGCTTTCTTT.

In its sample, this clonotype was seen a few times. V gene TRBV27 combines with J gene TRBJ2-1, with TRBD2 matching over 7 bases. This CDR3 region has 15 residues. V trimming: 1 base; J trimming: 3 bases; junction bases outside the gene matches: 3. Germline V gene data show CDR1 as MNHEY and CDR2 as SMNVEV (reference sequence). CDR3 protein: CASSLLGGNYNEQFF. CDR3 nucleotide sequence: TGTGCCAGCAGTTTATTGGGGGGGAACTACAATGAGCAGTTCTTC.

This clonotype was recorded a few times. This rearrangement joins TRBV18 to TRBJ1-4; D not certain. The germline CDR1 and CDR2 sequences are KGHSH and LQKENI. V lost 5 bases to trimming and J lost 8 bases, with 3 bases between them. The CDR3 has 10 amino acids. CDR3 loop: CASSGEKLFF. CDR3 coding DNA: TGTGCCAGCTCAGGGGAAAAACTGTTTTTT.

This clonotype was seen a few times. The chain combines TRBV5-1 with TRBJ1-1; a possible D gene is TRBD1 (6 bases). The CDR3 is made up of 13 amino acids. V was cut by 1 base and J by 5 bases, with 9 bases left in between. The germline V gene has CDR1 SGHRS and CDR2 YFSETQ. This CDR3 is CASSLFRGTEAFF. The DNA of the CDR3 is TGCGCCAGCAGCTTGTTCAGGGGTACTGAAGCTTTCTTT.

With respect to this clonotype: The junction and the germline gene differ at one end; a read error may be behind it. CDR3 region: CASSQDSYQHF. CDR3 bases: TGTGCCAGCAGCCAAGACTCCTACCAACACTTC. The chain recombines TRBV3-1 with TRBJ2-5; D gene uncertain. Germline-derived CDR1 and CDR2 are LGHDT and YNNKEL (reference sequence). CDR3 length: 11 amino acids.

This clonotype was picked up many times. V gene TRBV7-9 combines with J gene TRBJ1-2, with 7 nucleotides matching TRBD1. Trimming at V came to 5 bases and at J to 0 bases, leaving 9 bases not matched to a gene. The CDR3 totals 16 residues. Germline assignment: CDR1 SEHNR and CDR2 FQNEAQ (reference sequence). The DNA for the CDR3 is TGTGCCAGCAGCCCAAGCGGGACAGCAGCTAACTATGGCTACACCTTC. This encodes CASSPSGTAANYGYTF.

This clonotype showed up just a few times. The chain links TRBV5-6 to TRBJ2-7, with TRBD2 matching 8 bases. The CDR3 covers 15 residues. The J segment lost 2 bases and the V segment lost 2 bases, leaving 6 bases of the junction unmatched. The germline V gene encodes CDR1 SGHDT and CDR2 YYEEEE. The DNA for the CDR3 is TGTGCCAGCAGCTTCGGGGGGGCGGAGACCTACGAGCAGTACTTC. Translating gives CASSFGGAETYEQYF.